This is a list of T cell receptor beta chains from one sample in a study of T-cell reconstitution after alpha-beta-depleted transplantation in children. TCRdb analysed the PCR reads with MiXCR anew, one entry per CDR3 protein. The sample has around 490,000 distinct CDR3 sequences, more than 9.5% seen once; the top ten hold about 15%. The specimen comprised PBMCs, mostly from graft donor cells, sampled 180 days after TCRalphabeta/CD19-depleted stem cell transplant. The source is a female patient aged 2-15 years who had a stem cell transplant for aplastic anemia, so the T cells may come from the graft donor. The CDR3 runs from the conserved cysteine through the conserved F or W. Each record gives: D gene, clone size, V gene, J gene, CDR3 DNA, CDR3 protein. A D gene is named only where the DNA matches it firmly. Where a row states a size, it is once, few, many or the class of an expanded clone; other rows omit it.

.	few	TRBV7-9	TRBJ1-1	TGTGCCAGCAGCTCCCGGGACAAGAACACTGAAGCTTTCTTT	CASSSRDKNTEAFF
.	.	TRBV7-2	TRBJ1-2	TGTGCCAGCAGCACTGGAGGCGGCAGAACTAACTATGGCTACACCTTC	CASSTGGGRTNYGYTF
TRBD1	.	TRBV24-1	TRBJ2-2	TGTGCCACCAGTCAATTCCCGGGACAGGGGGCGTCCGGGGAGCTGTTTTTT	CATSQFPGQGASGELFF
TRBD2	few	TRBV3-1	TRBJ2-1	TGTGCCAGCAGCCAAGATAGCGGGAGGTACAATGAGCAGTTCTTC	CASSQDSGRYNEQFF
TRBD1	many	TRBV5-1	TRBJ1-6	TGCGCCAGCAGCTTGGAGACAGGGGATTCACCCCTCCACTTT	CASSLETGDSPLHF
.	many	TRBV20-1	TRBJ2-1	TGCAGTGCTAGAGAGGGGGGACCCAATGAGCAGTTCTTC	CSAREGGPNEQFF
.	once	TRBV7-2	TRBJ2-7	TGTGCCAGCAGCCGAGACTACCCCGTCGGAGAGCAGTACTTC	CASSRDYPVGEQYF
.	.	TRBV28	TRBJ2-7	TGTGCCAGCAGTTCCTTCGGAAGCCTCCCCTACGAGCAGTACTTC	CASSSFGSLPYEQYF
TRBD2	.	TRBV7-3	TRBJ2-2	TGTGCCAGCAGCCCTACCGGGACTAGGTTATCCGGGGAGCTGTTTTTT	CASSPTGTRLSGELFF
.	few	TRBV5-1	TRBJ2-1	TGCGCCACCACCACTCTAGCGAGCGGCGATGAGCAGTTCTTC	CATTTLASGDEQFF
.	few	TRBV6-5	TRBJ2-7	TGTGCCAGCAGTTATAAGGTCTTAGCGGAGCCCCCCTACGAGCAGTACTTC	CASSYKVLAEPPYEQYF
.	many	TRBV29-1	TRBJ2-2	TGCAGCGTTGACCCAGGGGGGCGGACCGGGGAGCTGTTTTTT	CSVDPGGRTGELFF
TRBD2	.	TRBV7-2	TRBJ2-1	TGTGCCAGCAGCTCGCTTGGGACTAGGGATGAGCAGTTCTTC	CASSSLGTRDEQFF
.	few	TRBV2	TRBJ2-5	TGTGCCAGCAGTGAACGGTCGGCGAGGGGGTACTTC	CASSERSARGYF
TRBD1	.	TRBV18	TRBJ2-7	TGTGCCAGCTCACCACAGTTAACAGGGGCCTACGAGCAGTACTTC	CASSPQLTGAYEQYF
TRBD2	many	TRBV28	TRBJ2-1	TGTGCCAGCAGTTTACCTAGCGGGAGCCGAGTTGAGCAGTTCTTC	CASSLPSGSRVEQFF
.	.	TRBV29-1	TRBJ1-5	TGCAGCGTTGAAGACGGGAATCAGCCCCAGCATTTT	CSVEDGNQPQHF
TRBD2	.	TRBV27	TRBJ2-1	TGTGCCAGCAGTTCTCTCTTAAGCGGGAGTAAAAATGAGCAGTTCTTC	CASSSLLSGSKNEQFF
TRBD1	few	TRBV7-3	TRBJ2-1	TGTGCCAGCAGCCACTGGGAGGGACAGGGCAATGAGCAGTTCTTC	CASSHWEGQGNEQFF
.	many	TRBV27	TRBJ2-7	TGTGCCAGCAGTTCAATGTTACACCGCTACGAGCAGTACTTC	CASSSMLHRYEQYF
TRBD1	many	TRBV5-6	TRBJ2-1	TGTGCCAGCAGCAGGGACAGGGGTTGGCATGAGCAGTTCTTC	CASSRDRGWHEQFF
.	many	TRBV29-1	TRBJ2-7	TGCAGCGTATCCACCGGGGTGCTAACCTACGAGCAGTACTTC	CSVSTGVLTYEQYF
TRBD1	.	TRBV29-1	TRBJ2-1	TGCAGCGTTCACAGGGGCTACAATGAGCAGTTCTTC	CSVHRGYNEQFF
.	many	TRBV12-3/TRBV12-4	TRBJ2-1	TGTGCCAGCAGGCCACGGACTGGACGCTCCTACAATGAGCAGTTCTTC	CASRPRTGRSYNEQFF
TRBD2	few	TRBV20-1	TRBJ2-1	TGCAGTGCTGAAGCGGGAGGTGAGGGGTACGAGCAGTTCTTC	CSAEAGGEGYEQFF
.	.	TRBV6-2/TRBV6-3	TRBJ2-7	TGTGCCAGCAGTTACCGGGGGACCGGGGAGTACGAGCAGTACTTC	CASSYRGTGEYEQYF
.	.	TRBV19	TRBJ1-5	TGTGCCAGTAGTATAGAAGGCCTGGAGCCCCAGCATTTT	CASSIEGLEPQHF
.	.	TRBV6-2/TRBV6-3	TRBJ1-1	TGTGCCAGCAGTTATTACGTGATGAACACTGAAGCTTTCTTT	CASSYYVMNTEAFF
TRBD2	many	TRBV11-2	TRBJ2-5	TGTGCCAGCAGCCCTGGACTAGCGGGAATGGAGACCCAGTACTTC	CASSPGLAGMETQYF
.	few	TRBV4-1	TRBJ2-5	TGCGCCAGCAGCCAAGATCAGTCCGGTACGACCCAGTACTTC	CASSQDQSGTTQYF
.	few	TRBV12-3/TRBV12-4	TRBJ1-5	TGTGCCAGCAGTTTACGCGAGAGTCAGCCCCAGCATTTT	CASSLRESQPQHF
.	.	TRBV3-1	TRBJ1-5	TGTGCCAGCAGCCAAGGGGACATCAATCAGCCCCAGCATTTT	CASSQGDINQPQHF
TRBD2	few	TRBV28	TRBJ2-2	TGTGCCAGCGAGCGGGAGCTGAGCACCGGGGAGCTGTTTTTT	CASERELSTGELFF
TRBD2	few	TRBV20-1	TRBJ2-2	TGCAGTGGAAAGGGGACTAGCGGTCGGGGCGGGGAGCTGTTTTTT	CSGKGTSGRGGELFF
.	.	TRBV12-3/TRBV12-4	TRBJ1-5	TGTACCAGCAGTCTAGCAACAGGGTTTAGTTATAGCAATCAGCCCCAGCATTTT	CTSSLATGFSYSNQPQHF
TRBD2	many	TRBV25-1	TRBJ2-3	TGTGCCAGCAGTAGAGCGGGGGGCACAGATACGCAGTATTTT	CASSRAGGTDTQYF
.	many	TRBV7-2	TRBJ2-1	TGTGCCAGCAGCTTAGCCCCAGGGGGGGTCGGACCCTCCACCCGTTTC	CASSLAPGGVGPSTRF
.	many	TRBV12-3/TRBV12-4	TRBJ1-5	TGTGCCAGCGGGAAACAGGGTCCCCTTAGCAATCAGCCCCAGCATTTT	CASGKQGPLSNQPQHF
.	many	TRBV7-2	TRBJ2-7	TGTGCCAGCAGCTTAGAAGTCTTAGGGAACCACTACGAGCAGTACTTC	CASSLEVLGNHYEQYF
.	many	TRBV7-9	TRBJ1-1	TGTGCCAGCAGCTCCCGGACGTCCCGGACAGAACTGAACACTGAAGCTTTCTTT	CASSSRTSRTELNTEAFF
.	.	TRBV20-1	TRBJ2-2	TGCAGTGCTAGAACCCCCGCGGGACACACGAACACCGGGGAGCTGTTTTTT	CSARTPAGHTNTGELFF
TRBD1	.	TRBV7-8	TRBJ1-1	TGTGCCAGCAGCTTAGTGGGGGGGAGGCCCGGGACAGGGTATCAAGCTTTCTTT	CASSLVGGRPGTGYQAFF
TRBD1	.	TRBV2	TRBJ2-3	TGTGCCAGCATAGACAGGGGGCACGATACGCAGTATTTT	CASIDRGHDTQYF
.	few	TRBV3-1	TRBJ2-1	TGTGCCAGCAGCCTAACCCGGATCATAGTATGGCCCGGTGAGCAGTTCTTC	CASSLTRIIVWPGEQFF
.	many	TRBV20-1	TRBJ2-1	TGCAGTGCATCGGACAGACCCAATGAGCAGTTCTTC	CSASDRPNEQFF
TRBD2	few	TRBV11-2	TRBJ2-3	TGTGCCAGCAGCTCAGTAACTAGCGATCGCACAGATACGCAGTATTTT	CASSSVTSDRTDTQYF
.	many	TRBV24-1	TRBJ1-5	TGTGCCACCAGTGCCGGGGGGCCCAATCAGCCCCAGCATTTT	CATSAGGPNQPQHF
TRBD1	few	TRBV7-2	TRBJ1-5	TGTGCCAGCAGCTTACTACCGGGACAGGGGGATCAGCCCCAGCATTTT	CASSLLPGQGDQPQHF
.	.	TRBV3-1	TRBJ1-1	TGTGCCAGCAGCCAAGGAAATTGGGGGCGAGTTGGCACTGAAGCTTTCTTT	CASSQGNWGRVGTEAFF
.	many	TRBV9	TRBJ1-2	TGTGCCAGCAGCGTAGATTGGAGGGGCGCGGATGGCTACACCTTC	CASSVDWRGADGYTF
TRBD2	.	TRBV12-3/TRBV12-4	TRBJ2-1	TGTGCCAGCAGGATCGGGACTAGCGGGAGTGAGCAGTTCTTC	CASRIGTSGSEQFF